This passage covers 20 T cell receptor beta chains from one sample sequenced in a study of beta chain features in type 1 diabetes. Reverse transcribing all isolated RNA meant expressed TCRB transcripts were sequenced. Method: immunoSEQ multiplex PCR; TCRdb's copy keeps in-frame clones and lacks some. The sample lists about 930,000 clones, 17% occurring once. Sequencing was done on a sample of naive CD4+ T cells from blood. The source is a woman between 18 and 30 years old in good health.

The chain uses TRBV9 and TRBJ2-1; TRBD1 agrees at 7 bases. Unmatched junction bases numbered 4, after V lost 4 bases and J lost 0 bases. The CDR3 loop spans 15 amino acids. CDR1 is SGDLS and CDR2 is YYNGEE in the germline V gene. CDR3 sequence reads: CASSPWDSSYNEQFF. CDR3 sequence (DNA): TGTGCCAGCAGCCCGTGGGACAGCTCCTACAATGAGCAGTTCTTC. Based on the CDR3 plus reference TRBV9 and TRBJ2-1, the full variable domain is DSGVTQTPKHLITATGQRVTLRCSPRSGDLSVYWYQQSLDQGLQFLIQYYNGEERAKGNILERFSAQQFPDLHSELNLSSLELGDSALYFCASSPWDSSYNEQFFGPGTRLTVL.

Here the CDR3 reads CSVGGAGSGTGELFF. Here the CDR3 DNA reads TGCAGCGTCGGGGGGGCAGGAAGCGGCACCGGGGAGCTGTTTTTT. The J gene is TRBJ2-2, the V gene TRBV29-1, with 8 positions matching TRBD2. V was clipped by 6 bases and J by 4 bases; unmatched bases: 10. This CDR3 is 15 amino acids long. Germline-derived CDR1 and CDR2 are SQVTM and ANQGSEA.

This chain joins TRBV5-1 and TRBJ2-7; D unresolved. The CDR3 has 11 residues. In germline, CDR1 is SGHRS, CDR2 YFSETQ. Trimming removed 2 bases from V and 6 bases from J, with 6 bases in between. CDR3 sequence (DNA): TGCGCCAGCAGCTTCGGAGCCGAGCAGTACTTC. Translating it yields CASSFGAEQYF.

This clone was seen only a few times. The gene calls are TRBV25-1 and TRBJ2-3; 7 bases map to TRBD1. This CDR3 has 13 amino acids. V shed 6 bases, J shed 4 bases, and the junction held 4 bases outside the gene matches. In germline, CDR1 is MGHDK, CDR2 SYGVNS. The CDR3 here is CASSETGADTQYF. The CDR3 DNA reads TGTGCCAGCAGCGAAACAGGGGCAGATACGCAGTATTTT. The complete variable domain, with remaining parts taken from reference TRBV25-1 and TRBJ2-3, reads EADIYQTPRYLVIGTGKKITLECSQTMGHDKMYWYQQDPGMELHLIHYSYGVNSTEKGDLSSESTVSRIRTEHFPLTLESARPSHTSQYLCASSETGADTQYFGPGTRLTVL.

This clone was counted between two and nine times. The J gene is TRBJ1-6, the V gene TRBV7-8; 9 bases are shared with TRBD1. The CDR3 runs to 15 residues. The V segment lost 1 base and the J segment 10 bases; nucleotides outside the gene matches: 5. The germline V gene encodes CDR1 SGHVS and CDR2 FQNEAQ. The CDR3 DNA sequence: TGTGCCAGCAGCTTAGGGGGACAGGGTCGCTCACCCCTCCACTTT. Amino acid sequence: CASSLGGQGRSPLHF.

A few counts support this clone. The J gene is TRBJ2-3, the V gene TRBV10-3, with D hard to call. Germline lookup yields CDR1 ENHRY and CDR2 SYGVKD. V was cut by 0 bases and J by 6 bases, with 16 bases left in between. CDR3 size: 16 residues. The CDR3: CAISESDLPRRDTQYF. CDR3 nucleotides: TGTGCCATCAGTGAGTCGGACCTGCCGCGCCGGGATACGCAGTATTTT.

DNA of the CDR3: TGTGCCAGCAGCCGACCTCTAGGGACTAGCGGGAGTGTCTCCTACAATGAGCAGTTCTTC. Protein product: CASSRPLGTSGSVSYNEQFF. The chain joins TRBV9 to TRBJ2-1; 14 bases align to TRBD2. J was trimmed by 0 bases and V by 4 bases; bases with no gene match: 12. Germline CDR1 and CDR2: SGDLS and YYNGEE. This CDR3 region has 20 residues.

The gene calls are TRBV28 and TRBJ2-1; possibly TRBD1 or TRBD2 for D (5 bases each). V lost 2 bases, J lost 0 bases, and 14 bases lay in between. The germline V gene has CDR1 MDHEN and CDR2 SYDVKM. CDR3 length: 17 amino acids. CDR3 nucleotide sequence: TGTGCCAGCAGTTTAACTAGGACAAGAGTCTCCTACAATGAGCAGTTCTTC. Amino acids: CASSLTRTRVSYNEQFF.

A few counts support this clone. The V gene is TRBV6-1, the J gene TRBJ1-4; 7 nucleotides align to TRBD1. V trimming: 4 bases; J trimming: 8 bases; junction bases outside the gene matches: 7. From germline, CDR1 is MNHNS and CDR2 SASEGT. This CDR3 spans 14 amino acids. The CDR3: CASSGQGLREKLFF. CDR3 DNA sequence: TGTGCCAGCAGTGGACAGGGTTTACGGGAAAAACTGTTTTTT.

In this sample, this clone turned up a few times. The CDR3 nucleotides are TGTGCCAGCAACAAACGGTGGGACAGGGGCGATGAGCAGTTCTTC. It yields the protein CASNKRWDRGDEQFF. The chain joins TRBV27 to TRBJ2-1; TRBD1 aligns across 10 bases. J lost 8 bases, V lost 7 bases, and 11 bases had no gene match. Germline loops: CDR1 MNHEY, CDR2 SMNVEV (reference sequence). The CDR3 has 15 residues.

V is TRBV6-1 and J is TRBJ2-4; D is perhaps TRBD2 (6 bases). The CDR3 covers 14 residues. CDR1 and CDR2 (germline): MNHNS, SASEGT. The V end was cut by 6 bases, the J end by 0 bases, with 9 bases between. CDR3 residues: CASSLGLAKNIQYF. The CDR3 DNA reads as TGTGCCAGCAGCCTGGGACTAGCCAAAAACATTCAGTACTTC.

The CDR3 coding sequence is TGTGCCAGCAGTGTTTTAGCGGGAGGCTACAATGAGCAGTTCTTC. Amino acids: CASSVLAGGYNEQFF. V usage is TRBV27 and J usage is TRBJ2-1; the match to TRBD2 covers 10 bases. The CDR3 has 15 amino acids. Per germline, CDR1 MNHEY and CDR2 SMNVEV (reference sequence). The trim removed 5 bases at V and 3 bases at J, leaving 4 bases unmatched.

This clone was counted a few times. V usage is TRBV29-1 and J usage is TRBJ2-3, with D perhaps being TRBD1 or TRBD2 (5 bases each). In germline, CDR1 is SQVTM, CDR2 ANQGSEA. The CDR3 runs 14 residues. Trimming left V 4 bases short and J 0 bases short, with 11 bases between. The CDR3 region is CSVGGVASTDTQYF. The CDR3 nucleotides read TGCAGCGTTGGAGGGGTCGCTAGCACAGATACGCAGTATTTT.

Details on this clone: The sample contains more than one DNA sequence encoding this CDR3. The chain has TRBV28 and TRBJ2-3; 7 bases align to TRBD2. V gave up 2 bases and J gave up 0 bases; unmatched junction bases: 5. The CDR3 has 16 amino acids. From germline, CDR1 is MDHEN and CDR2 SYDVKM. CDR3 nucleotides: TGTGCCAGCAGTTTAGGGGCTAGCGGTAGCACAGATACGCAGTATTTT. Translated: CASSLGASGSTDTQYF.

V usage is TRBV5-1 and J usage is TRBJ1-2, with 7 bases fitting TRBD1. Germline V gene data show CDR1 as SGHRS and CDR2 as YFSETQ. The CDR3 extends over 14 amino acids. The ends lost 3 bases at V and 1 base at J; junction bases unmatched: 3. CDR3 loop: CASSSGTVNYGYTF. The CDR3 coding sequence is TGCGCCAGCAGCTCCGGGACAGTTAACTATGGCTACACCTTC.

This clone was found a few times. V usage is TRBV9 and J usage is TRBJ1-4; D unclear. The length of the CDR3 is 15 residues. V lost 3 bases, J lost 5 bases, and 14 bases lay in between. CDR1 is SGDLS and CDR2 is YYNGEE in the germline V gene. Here the CDR3 reads CASSGGSGRNEKLFF. In DNA form, the CDR3 reads TGTGCCAGCAGCGGAGGATCAGGTCGAAATGAAAAACTGTTTTTT.

This clone appeared a few times. V gene TRBV11-2 combines with J gene TRBJ2-7, with D perhaps matching TRBD2 (5 bases). CDR3 length equals 12 residues. CDR1 is SGHAT and CDR2 is FQNNGV in the germline V gene. With 5 bases removed from V and 7 bases from J, the gap between germline ends came to 12 bases. The chain's CDR3 is CASSREAGEQYF. For the CDR3, the DNA is TGTGCCAGCAGCCGAGAGGCGGGTGAGCAGTACTTC. The full variable domain, in which reference TRBV11-2 and TRBJ2-7 provide the parts outside the CDR3, is EAGVAQSPRYKIIEKRQSVAFWCNPISGHATLYWYQQILGQGPKLLIQFQNNGVVDDSQLPKDRFSAERLKGVDSTLKIQPAKLEDSAVYLCASSREAGEQYFGPGTRLTVT.

V gene TRBV4-3 combines with J gene TRBJ2-3, with 9 bases matching TRBD2. The CDR3 has 16 amino acids. With V trimmed by 1 base and J by 3 bases, 5 bases remained unmatched. Germline values: CDR1 LGHNA, CDR2 YSLEER. CDR3: CASSQGVAGVTDTQYF. CDR3 nucleotides: TGCGCCAGCAGCCAAGGGGTAGCGGGAGTTACAGATACGCAGTATTTT.

A few counts support this clone. CDR3 sequence: CASSLAGHEQYF. Written as DNA, the CDR3 is TGCGCCAGCAGCTTGGCGGGCCACGAGCAGTACTTC. The chain employs TRBV5-1 and TRBJ2-7; unclear D gene. This CDR3 has 12 residues. V shed 0 bases and J shed 5 bases, with 6 bases lying between them. CDR1 SGHRS and CDR2 YFSETQ come from the germline V gene.

This clone was counted only a few times. The J gene is TRBJ1-5, the V gene TRBV9, with D maybe TRBD1 (5 bases). The CDR3 totals 15 residues. Germline-derived CDR1 and CDR2 are SGDLS and YYNGEE. The germline V and J ends were trimmed by 6 bases and 0 bases, with 13 bases remaining between them. The CDR3 region has the DNA TGTGCCAGCAACCGGGACGGGGATAGCAATCAGCCCCAGCATTTT. This codes for CASNRDGDSNQPQHF.